The present entry profiles one T cell receptor (beta chain) with its context. These data belong to a study of control samples from healthy donors and cancer patients. This CDR3 is 13 amino acids long. Trimming removed 8 bases from V and 6 bases from J, with 13 bases in between. Using immunoSEQ multiplex PCR, the repertoire was profiled, and TCRdb retains in-frame clones only, with some absent. Here the sample spans approximately 60,000 clones, 75% to 95% being singletons. V and J are TRBV12-3 or TRBV12-4 and TRBJ1-4, with D maybe TRBD1 (5 bases). The receptor's source is a woman aged 50 to 65 with colorectal cancer. Material for sequencing was PBMCs. The CDR3 bases are TGTGCCAGCCAGGGACGGACCTATGAAAAACTGTTTTTT. Protein sequence: CASQGRTYEKLFF.